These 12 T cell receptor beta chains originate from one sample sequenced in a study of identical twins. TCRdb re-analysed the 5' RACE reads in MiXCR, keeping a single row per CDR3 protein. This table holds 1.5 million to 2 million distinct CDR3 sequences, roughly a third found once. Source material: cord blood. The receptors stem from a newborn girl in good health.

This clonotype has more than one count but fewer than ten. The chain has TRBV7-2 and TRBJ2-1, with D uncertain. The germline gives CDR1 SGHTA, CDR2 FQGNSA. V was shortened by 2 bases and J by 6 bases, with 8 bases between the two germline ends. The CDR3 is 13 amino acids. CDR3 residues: CASSLSFPNEQFF. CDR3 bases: TGTGCCAGCAGCTTATCGTTCCCCAATGAGCAGTTCTTC.

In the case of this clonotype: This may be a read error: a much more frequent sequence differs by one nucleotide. The CDR3 here is CASTHSGGSYGQYF. The CDR3 bases are TGTGCCAGCACCCATAGCGGGGGTTCCTACGGGCAGTACTTC. The chain joins TRBV12-3 or TRBV12-4 to TRBJ2-5, with 9 bases that match TRBD2. V was clipped by 7 bases and J by 11 bases; unmatched bases: 14. The CDR3 runs 14 residues.

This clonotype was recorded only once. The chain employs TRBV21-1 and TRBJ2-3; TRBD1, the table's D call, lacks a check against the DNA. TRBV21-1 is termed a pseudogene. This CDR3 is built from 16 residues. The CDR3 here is CASSKVSCCIGDTQYF. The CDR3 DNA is TGTGCCAGCAGCAAAGTTTCCTGTTGTATAGGAGATACGCAGTATTTT.

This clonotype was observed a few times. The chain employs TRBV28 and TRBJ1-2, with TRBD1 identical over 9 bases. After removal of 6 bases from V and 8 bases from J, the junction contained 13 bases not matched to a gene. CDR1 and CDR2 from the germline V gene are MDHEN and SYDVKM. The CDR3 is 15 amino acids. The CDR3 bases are TGTGCCAGCAGAGAAGACAGGGGGAGAGGGGGCGGCTACACCTTC. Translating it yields CASREDRGRGGGYTF.

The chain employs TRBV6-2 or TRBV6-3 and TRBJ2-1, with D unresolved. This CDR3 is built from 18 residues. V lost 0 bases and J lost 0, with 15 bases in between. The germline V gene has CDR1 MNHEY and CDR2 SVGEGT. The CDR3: CASSYSKRKAFSYNEQFF. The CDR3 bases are TGTGCCAGCAGTTACTCGAAGAGGAAGGCCTTCTCCTACAATGAGCAGTTCTTC.

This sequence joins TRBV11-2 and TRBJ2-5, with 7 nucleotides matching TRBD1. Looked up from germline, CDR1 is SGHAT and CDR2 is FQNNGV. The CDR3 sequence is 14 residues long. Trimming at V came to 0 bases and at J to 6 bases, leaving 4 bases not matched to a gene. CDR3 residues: CASSLDLRGQTQYF. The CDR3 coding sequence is TGTGCCAGCAGCTTAGATCTAAGGGGGCAGACCCAGTACTTC.

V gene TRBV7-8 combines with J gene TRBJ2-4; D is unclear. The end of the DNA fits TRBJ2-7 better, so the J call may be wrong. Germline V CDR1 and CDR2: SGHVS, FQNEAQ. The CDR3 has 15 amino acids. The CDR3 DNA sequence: TGTGCCAGCAGGCCCCCTCGGGCTAGTCAATACGAGCAGTACTTC. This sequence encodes CASRPPRASQYEQYF.

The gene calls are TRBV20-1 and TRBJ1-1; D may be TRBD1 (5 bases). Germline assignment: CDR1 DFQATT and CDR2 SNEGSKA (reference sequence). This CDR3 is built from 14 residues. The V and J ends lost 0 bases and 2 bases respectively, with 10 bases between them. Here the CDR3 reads CSARDPQGNTEAFF. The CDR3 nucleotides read TGCAGTGCTAGAGATCCCCAGGGAAACACTGAAGCTTTCTTT.

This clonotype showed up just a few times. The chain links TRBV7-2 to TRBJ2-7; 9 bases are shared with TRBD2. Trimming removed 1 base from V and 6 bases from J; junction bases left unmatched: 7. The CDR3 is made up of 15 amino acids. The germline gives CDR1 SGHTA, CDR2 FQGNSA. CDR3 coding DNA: TGTGCCAGCAGCTTAGAACTAGCGGGTGGCTCCGAGCAGTACTTC. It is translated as CASSLELAGGSEQYF.

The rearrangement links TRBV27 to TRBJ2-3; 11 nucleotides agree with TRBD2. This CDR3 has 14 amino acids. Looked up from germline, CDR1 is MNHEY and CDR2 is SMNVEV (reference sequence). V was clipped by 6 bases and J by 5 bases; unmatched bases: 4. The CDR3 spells CASSGLAGLDTQYF. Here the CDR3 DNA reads TGTGCCAGCAGCGGACTAGCGGGCCTAGATACGCAGTATTTT.

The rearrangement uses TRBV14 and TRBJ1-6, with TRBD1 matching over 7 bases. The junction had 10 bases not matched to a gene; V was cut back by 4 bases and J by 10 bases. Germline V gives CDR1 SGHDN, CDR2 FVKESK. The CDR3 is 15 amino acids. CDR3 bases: TGTGCCAGCAGCCCACCGGGACAGCCGAGGTCACCCCTCCACTTT. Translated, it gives CASSPPGQPRSPLHF.

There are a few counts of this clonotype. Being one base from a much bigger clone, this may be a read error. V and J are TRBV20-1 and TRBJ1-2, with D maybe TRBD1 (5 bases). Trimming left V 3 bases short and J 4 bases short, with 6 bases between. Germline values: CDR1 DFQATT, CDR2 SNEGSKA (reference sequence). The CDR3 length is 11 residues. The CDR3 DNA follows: TGCAGTGCTAGCGACAGCTATGGCTACACCTTC. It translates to CSASDSYGYTF.